Each of the 19 T cell receptor beta chains below was sequenced from the same sample in a study of regulatory T cells in long-lasting Graves disease. Building the TCR beta libraries relied on iRepertoire HTBI primers, and CDR3 regions underwent Arm-PCR. TCRdb used MiXCR to reprocess the multiplex PCR reads, holding one entry per CDR3 protein. The repertoire holds under 450,000 distinct CDR3 sequences, with approximately 12% as singletons. Stated time point: newly diagnosed GD, antithyroid drugs for less than 3 months. PBMC-derived RNA was used for the TCR library. These data also formed part of another study, on T cells in Graves' hyperthyroidism and ophthalmopathy.

The sequences come from peripheral blood mononuclear cells (PBMCs), collected at new diagnosis, from a patient treated with antithyroid drugs. The receptors originated from a woman aged 18-35 years with Graves disease.

The table lists this clonotype with many counts. The chain links TRBV6-2 or TRBV6-3 to TRBJ2-1, with TRBD2 matching over 8 bases. Germline V lookup: CDR1 MNHEY, CDR2 SVGEGT. There are 15 residues in the CDR3. V trimming: 6 bases; J trimming: 1 base; junction bases outside the gene matches: 5. The CDR3 nucleotides read TGTGCCAGCAGGCCCGGGACTAGTTCCTACAATGAGCAGTTCTTC. This translates into CASRPGTSSYNEQFF.

This clonotype was found many times. The chain combines TRBV5-5 with TRBJ2-1; D unclear. V was pared by 2 bases and J by 6 bases, with 6 bases between. Germline V gene data show CDR1 as SGHKS and CDR2 as YYEKEE (reference sequence). CDR3 length: 12 residues. The chain's CDR3 is CASSFGSNEQFF. In DNA, the CDR3 is TGTGCCAGCAGCTTCGGGTCCAATGAGCAGTTCTTC.

On this clonotype itself: A read error may be the cause here, since a much bigger clone is one base away. The chain uses TRBV6-2 or TRBV6-3 and TRBJ2-5; 10 bases match TRBD2. The CDR3 contains 15 residues. Losses at the gene ends were 5 bases for V and 2 bases for J; bases not matched to a gene: 5. CDR1 and CDR2 from the germline V gene are MNHEY and SVGEGT. DNA of the CDR3: TGTGCCAGCAGTCACCCAGCGGGGGGGCAAGAGACCCAGTACTTC. Its protein product is CASSHPAGGQETQYF.

This chain joins TRBV4-2 and TRBJ1-1; no firm D call. V dropped 8 bases and J dropped 0 bases, with 25 bases sitting between them. Germline values: CDR1 LGHNA, CDR2 YNFKEQ. CDR3 length equals 18 residues. The CDR3 here is CASQQEGLAEQLNTEAFF. The DNA of the CDR3 is TGTGCCAGCCAACAAGAAGGGCTTGCTGAACAGCTGAACACTGAAGCTTTCTTT.

This clonotype occurred a few times. This rearrangement joins TRBV7-8 to TRBJ2-7, with 7 bases lining up with TRBD1. With V trimmed by 5 bases and J by 0 bases, 7 bases remained unmatched. This CDR3 comprises 15 residues. The germline V gene has CDR1 SGHVS and CDR2 FQNEAQ. CDR3 DNA: TGTGCCAGCAGCCTAGGCAGGGGGTCCTCCTACGAGCAGTACTTC. Its protein is CASSLGRGSSYEQYF.

This clonotype was seen many times. This chain uses TRBV2 with TRBJ2-7; D is perhaps TRBD1 (5 bases). The V end lost 6 bases, the J end lost 2 bases, and 14 bases lay between the germline ends. Germline V gene sequence: CDR1 SNHLY, CDR2 FYNNEI. The CDR3 contains 14 residues. In DNA form, the CDR3 reads TGTGCCAGCAGAACAAGGGGTGCGGCCTACGAGCAGTACTTC. It encodes CASRTRGAAYEQYF.

This clonotype was picked up many times. V gene TRBV29-1 combines with J gene TRBJ2-3, with TRBD1 identical over 10 bases. The ends lost 6 bases at V and 5 bases at J; junction bases unmatched: 8. From germline, CDR1 is SQVTM and CDR2 ANQGSEA. This CDR3 is 14 amino acids long. CDR3 loop: CSVMTGGSLDTQYF. The CDR3 DNA reads as TGCAGCGTCATGACAGGGGGCTCGTTAGATACGCAGTATTTT.

This clonotype was observed many times. The gene calls are TRBV2 and TRBJ2-1; maybe TRBD1 (5 bases). This CDR3 comprises 11 residues. Deletions cut 9 bases from V and 8 bases from J, with 11 bases between. In germline, CDR1 is SNHLY, CDR2 FYNNEI. CDR3 nucleotide sequence: TGTGCCAGACAGGTTTCCCATGAGCAGTTCTTC. As protein: CARQVSHEQFF.

This clonotype has ten or more counts. The rearrangement links TRBV10-2 to TRBJ2-5, with D unresolved. Germline V gene lookup returns CDR1 WSHSY and CDR2 SAAADI. Trimming took 0 bases from V and 7 from J, leaving 9 bases between them. This CDR3 has 13 amino acids. DNA for the CDR3: TGCGCCAGCAGTGAGTCCCCCGGGCGGACCCAGTACTTC. Its protein product is CASSESPGRTQYF.

This clonotype was picked up one time. The chain employs TRBV5-1 and TRBJ2-7, with TRBD2 matching over 8 bases. CDR1 SGHRS and CDR2 YFSETQ come from the germline V gene. The CDR3 is made up of 14 amino acids. Losses at the gene ends were 7 bases for V and 4 bases for J; bases not matched to a gene: 10. Here the CDR3 reads CASSQTSGYYEQYF. CDR3 nucleotide sequence: TGCGCCAGCTCTCAAACTAGCGGTTATTACGAGCAGTACTTC.

This clonotype was recorded at least ten times. Mismatch with germline at one junction end may stem from a read error. The J gene is TRBJ2-5, the V gene TRBV5-1; TRBD2 agrees at 8 bases. The CDR3 spans 14 residues. CDR1 and CDR2 (germline): SGHRS, YFSETQ. The CDR3 region has the DNA TGTGCCAGCAGCTTAGCGGGGTACCAAGAGACCCAGTACTTC. It codes for CASSLAGYQETQYF. The full variable domain, rest sourced from reference TRBV5-1 and TRBJ2-5, is KAGVTQTPRYLIKTRGQQVTLSCSPISGHRSVSWYQQTPGQGLQFLFEYFSETQRNKGNFPGRFSGRQFSNSRSEMNVSTLELGDSALYLCASSLAGYQETQYFGPGTRLLVL.

This clonotype was recorded at least ten times. In DNA form, the CDR3 reads TGTGCCAGCAGCTCAACATCGACAGGGAGAGAAGGTCAGCCCCAGCATTTT. This sequence encodes CASSSTSTGREGQPQHF. V and J are TRBV5-6 and TRBJ1-5; 7 bases line up with TRBD1. The CDR3 length is 17 residues. Germline assignment: CDR1 SGHDT and CDR2 YYEEEE. V shed 3 bases, J shed 6 bases, and the junction held 15 bases outside the gene matches.

This clonotype was seen repeatedly, ten times or more. This chain joins TRBV6-1 and TRBJ1-2; 10 positions match TRBD1. The CDR3 spans 14 residues. The V and J ends lost 8 bases and 5 bases, in that order; junction bases with no gene match: 8. Germline-derived CDR1 and CDR2 are MNHNS and SASEGT. CDR3 residues: CASLGGQGRYGYTF. CDR3 in DNA: TGTGCCAGCCTCGGGGGACAGGGGCGATATGGCTACACCTTC.

This clonotype appeared many times. V gene TRBV7-9 combines with J gene TRBJ2-2; a possible D gene is TRBD2 (6 bases). The CDR3 is 15 amino acids. Deletions cut 5 bases from V and 4 bases from J, with 14 bases between. The germline V gene encodes CDR1 SEHNR and CDR2 FQNEAQ (reference sequence). The chain's CDR3 is CASSRGVLFTGELFF. CDR3 nucleotides: TGTGCCAGCAGCCGCGGGGTTCTCTTCACCGGGGAGCTGTTTTTT.

V gene TRBV20-1 combines with J gene TRBJ2-5; D gene ambiguous. The DNA end is more similar to TRBJ2-7, so the J call may be wrong. Germline CDR1 is DFQATT and CDR2 is SNEGSKA (reference sequence). CDR3 length equals 14 residues. The CDR3, as DNA: TGCAGTGCTAGGGTCCCGGGTAGGTCCTACGAGCAGTACTTC. Its translation: CSARVPGRSYEQYF.

This chain joins TRBV12-3 or TRBV12-4 and TRBJ1-4; D gene uncertain. This CDR3 has 13 residues. Between the trimmed V and J ends, which lost 5 bases and 5 bases, there was a span of 9 bases. The DNA of the CDR3 is TGTGCCAGCAGTATGAGGTGGAATGAAAAACTGTTTTTT. This encodes CASSMRWNEKLFF.

This clonotype was detected many times. The CDR3 loop reads CAIRTGTMNTEAFF. The DNA for the CDR3 is TGTGCCATACGGACAGGGACAATGAACACTGAAGCTTTCTTT. The chain joins TRBV19 to TRBJ1-1, with 8 bases fitting TRBD1. The CDR3 runs 14 residues. The junction had 7 bases not matched to a gene; V was cut back by 10 bases and J by 0 bases. Germline CDR1 LNHDA, CDR2 SQIVND (reference sequence).

This clonotype has ten or more counts. The chain has TRBV20-1 and TRBJ2-5; 12 nucleotides match TRBD2. Germline CDR1 DFQATT, CDR2 SNEGSKA (reference sequence). J gave up 3 bases and V 4 bases, and 9 bases lay outside the gene matches. The CDR3 sequence is 16 residues long. The CDR3 is CSAKTRLAGEEETQYF. The CDR3 nucleotides read TGCAGTGCTAAGACGCGACTAGCGGGAGAGGAAGAGACCCAGTACTTC.

This clonotype was seen repeatedly, ten times or more. This rearrangement joins TRBV18 to TRBJ2-1, with D hard to call. The CDR3 covers 14 residues. V was shortened by 5 bases and J by 3 bases, with 11 bases between the two germline ends. The germline V gene encodes CDR1 KGHSH and CDR2 LQKENI. The CDR3 region is CASSSLVGYNEQFF. CDR3 DNA: TGTGCCAGCTCATCCCTCGTTGGCTACAATGAGCAGTTCTTC.